The T cell receptor (beta chain) under discussion was sequenced for a study of PD-1 blockade in classical Hodgkin lymphoma. V gave up 2 bases and J gave up 4 bases, with 12 bases separating them. The germline V gene encodes CDR1 MNHNS and CDR2 SASEGT. The length of the CDR3 is 15 residues. Every single patient, without exception, relapsed after autologous stem cell transplantation, and brentuximab vedotin exposure varied. This clone was counted a single time. Clones were read by immunoSEQ multiplex PCR, and TCRdb kept only the in-frame ones, dropping some. The table shows some 10,000 clones, with around 83% occurring only once.

The receptor was derived from a human donor with classical Hodgkin lymphoma. This sample comprised peripheral blood mononuclear cells (PBMCs), obtained at baseline. V usage is TRBV6-1 and J usage is TRBJ1-5; D may be TRBD1 (5 bases). The DNA for the CDR3 is TGTGCCAGCAGTGAATCGAGGGGAGGAAATCAGCCCCAGCATTTT. This encodes CASSESRGGNQPQHF.